The clone carrying this T cell receptor beta chain occurred a few times. Its specificity is unknown. The data were obtained in a study of CD8 T cells in ankylosing spondylitis. Study conclusions and caveats: Ankylosing spondylitis blood seemed to carry a telltale TCR beta motif made of about 8 highly homologous variants. Earlier work had already found some motif variants in reactive arthritis synovial fluid and blood.

TCRdb re-analysed the 5' RACE reads in MiXCR, keeping a single row per CDR3 protein. Of 220,000 or so distinct CDR3 sequences listed, approximately 20% are singletons. The V gene end was trimmed by 4 bases and the J gene end by 7 bases; junction bases not matched to a gene: 10. The CDR3 has 17 residues. Germline CDR1 SGDLS, CDR2 YYNGEE. The clonotype was recovered from a male donor with ankylosing spondylitis. Specimen: blood, either unsorted or a sorted T cell fraction (not recorded which). V and J are TRBV9 and TRBJ2-1; 14 bases are a match to TRBD2. The CDR3 region is CASSTNRLAGGPNEQFF. The CDR3 DNA follows: TGTGCCAGCAGCACCAATAGACTAGCGGGAGGGCCGAATGAGCAGTTCTTC.